The rows below give T cell receptor beta chains drawn from one sample of a study of T cell responses to AZD1222 COVID-19 vaccine. TCRdb's table, derived via immunoSEQ multiplex PCR, lists solely in-frame clones and lacks some. This sample has about 97,000 clones, with roughly 84% found just once. The sequences come from peripheral blood, collected on day 0 of AZD1222 vaccination. These receptors all stem from an adult in good health. Each CDR3 is given with its conserved first and last residue. D genes are given only for firm matches. Clone size is given for some rows only: seen once, a few or many times, or a class if the clone is expanded.

j_call d_call clone_size v_call cdr3_nt cdr3_aa
TRBJ1-1 TRBD1 once TRBV18 TGTGCCAGCTCACCCGGACAGGGCGCGGGGGGCGCTGAAGCTTTCTTT CASSPGQGAGGAEAFF
TRBJ1-1 NA NA TRBV29-1 TGCAGCGTTGAGGGAGGGGGACTCAACCCCACTGAAGCTTTCTTT CSVEGGGLNPTEAFF
TRBJ2-6 NA once TRBV5-1 TGCGCCAGCAGCAAACAGGGTTCTTGGGCTGGGGCCAACGTCCTGACTTTC CASSKQGSWAGANVLTF
TRBJ1-5 TRBD1 NA TRBV10-3 TGTGCCATCAGCGGACAGGGGATAGGTCAGCCCCAGCATTTT CAISGQGIGQPQHF
TRBJ2-7 TRBD1 NA TRBV6-6 TGTGCCAGCAGGTTTGACAGGGCCCCTTACGAGCAGTACTTC CASRFDRAPYEQYF
TRBJ1-6 NA NA TRBV29-1 TGCAGCGTTGGGGATACCCTGGGTTCACCCCTCCACTTT CSVGDTLGSPLHF
TRBJ2-7 TRBD2 NA TRBV18 TGTGCCAGCTCACCTTTGGGACTAGCGGGGGTCGAGCAGTACTTC CASSPLGLAGVEQYF
TRBJ1-6 NA NA TRBV18 TGTGCCAGCTCCGTGGACGGGAGCTCCTATAATTCACCCCTCCACTTT CASSVDGSSYNSPLHF
TRBJ2-5 NA few TRBV4-1 TGCGCCAGCAGCTACCTACCTCATTCAGAGACCCAGTACTTC CASSYLPHSETQYF
TRBJ2-5 NA NA TRBV27 TGTGCCAGCAGTCCCGTCTACCTGACGGAAGAGACCCAGTACTTC CASSPVYLTEETQYF
TRBJ2-5 NA NA TRBV21-1 TGTGCCAGCAGCAACGGGGGCAGGGAGACCCAGTACTTC CASSNGGRETQYF
TRBJ2-7 NA NA TRBV27 TGTGCCAGCAGTTCTGGTGTCAGGTCCTACGAGCAGTACTTC CASSSGVRSYEQYF
TRBJ1-3 NA NA TRBV6-5 TGTGCCAGCTGGACAGCTGGAAACACCATATATTTT CASWTAGNTIYF